The source of this T cell receptor beta chain is a study of breast tumors, draining lymph nodes, adjacent tissues. CDR3 length: 13 amino acids. V was shortened by 0 bases and J by 3 bases, with 6 bases between the two germline ends. Germline CDR1 and CDR2: SGHDT and YYEEEE. Axillary draining lymph nodes of breast cancer patients supplied the node samples. In this sample, this clonotype turned up many times. TCRdb reanalysed the multiplex PCR reads using MiXCR and keeps one entry per CDR3 protein. The sample consists of 85,000 to 120,000 distinct CDR3 sequences, roughly 33% of them appearing once. This clonotype originated in a female donor with breast cancer. Some clones in this sample may be carry-over from other donors' samples. Sequenced input: axillary lymph node tissue. The chain is built from TRBV5-6 and TRBJ2-5; D gene unclear. The CDR3 region has the DNA TGTGCCAGCAGCTTGGACAGAGAAGAGACCCAGTACTTC. It specifies CASSLDREETQYF.